Listed below are T cell receptor beta chains from one sample, sequenced in a study of technical replicates of blood from a handful of donors. Some clones are missing from TCRdb's copy, which holds only in-frame ones; the method was immunoSEQ multiplex PCR. The data contain about 95,000 clones, around 96% of them singletons. Sequencing was carried out using T cells isolated from PBMCs. All receptors derive from a human donor in good health. CDR3s include the opening cysteine and the closing phenylalanine or tryptophan. D genes are given only for firm matches. Expanded clones get a size class; other rows say once, few or many, or leave the size out.

TRBV7-9	TRBJ1-2	once	NA	TGTGCCAGCAGCTTAGGTGCGGATCGCTATGGCTACACCTTC	CASSLGADRYGYTF
TRBV7-6	TRBJ1-1	NA	NA	TGTGCCAGCAGCTATGCAGTGAACACTGAAGCTTTCTTT	CASSYAVNTEAFF
TRBV18	TRBJ2-6	NA	TRBD2	TGTGCCAGCTCACCCCCAGCGGGAGGACCAACTGGGGCCAACGTCCTGACTTTC	CASSPPAGGPTGANVLTF
TRBV9	TRBJ2-7	NA	NA	TGTGCCAGCAGCCGAGGACTAACGGGAGTAAACGAGCAGTACTTC	CASSRGLTGVNEQYF
TRBV25-1	TRBJ1-1	NA	NA	TGTGCCAGCATGAGTAAGGGGGCTGAAGCTTTCTTT	CASMSKGAEAFF
TRBV19	TRBJ1-1	NA	TRBD1	TGTGCCAGTAGTATACAGGGACAGGGGGCCGCTGAAGCTTTCTTT	CASSIQGQGAAEAFF
TRBV21-1	TRBJ2-5	NA	NA	TGTGCCAGCAGCAAATCCGGCAGGCTTATCCAAGAGACCCAGTACTTC	CASSKSGRLIQETQYF
TRBV29-1	TRBJ1-3	NA	NA	TGCAGCACCACAGGGAAACCCGGAAACACCATATATTTT	CSTTGKPGNTIYF
TRBV4-3	TRBJ2-2	NA	NA	TGCGCCAGCAGCCTTGAGATAGCGGTGAACACCGGGGAGCTGTTTTTT	CASSLEIAVNTGELFF
TRBV14	TRBJ1-2	NA	NA	TGTGCCAGCAGCCTGGGGGCCTATAACTATGGCTACACCTTC	CASSLGAYNYGYTF
TRBV27	TRBJ2-3	NA	TRBD2	TGTGCCAGCAGTTTGGGAGGGACAGATACGCAGTATTTT	CASSLGGTDTQYF
TRBV6-5	TRBJ2-7	NA	TRBD1	TGTGCCAGCAGTCGGACAGGGTACGAGCAGTACTTC	CASSRTGYEQYF
TRBV19	TRBJ2-7	NA	TRBD2	TGTGCCAGTAGTCCTATGACTAGCGGGAGGGCCGAGCAGTACTTC	CASSPMTSGRAEQYF
TRBV28	TRBJ1-1	NA	TRBD1	TGTGCCAGCAGCGGTAGGACAGGATACAACACTGAAGCTTTCTTT	CASSGRTGYNTEAFF
TRBV5-6	TRBJ2-1	NA	NA	TGTGCCAGCAGCTTTATTAGCGGCTCCTACAATGAGCAGTTCTTC	CASSFISGSYNEQFF
TRBV4-2	TRBJ1-2	NA	NA	TGTGCCAGCACCCCATCTCCCGGGGAGTGGAACTATGGCTACACCTTC	CASTPSPGEWNYGYTF